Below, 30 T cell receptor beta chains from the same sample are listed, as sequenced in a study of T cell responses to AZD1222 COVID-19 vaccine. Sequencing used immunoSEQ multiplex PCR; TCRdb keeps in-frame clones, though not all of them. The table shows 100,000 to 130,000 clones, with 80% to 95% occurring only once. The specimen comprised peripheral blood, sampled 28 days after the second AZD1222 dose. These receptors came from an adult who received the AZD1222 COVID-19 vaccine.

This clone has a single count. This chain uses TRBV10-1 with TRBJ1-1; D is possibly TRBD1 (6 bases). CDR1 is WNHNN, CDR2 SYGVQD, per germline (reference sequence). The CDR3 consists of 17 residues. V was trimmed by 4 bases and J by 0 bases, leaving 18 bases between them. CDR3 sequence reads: CASSVSQGRNMNTEAFF. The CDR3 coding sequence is TGCGCCAGCAGTGTATCACAGGGAAGAAACATGAACACTGAAGCTTTCTTT.

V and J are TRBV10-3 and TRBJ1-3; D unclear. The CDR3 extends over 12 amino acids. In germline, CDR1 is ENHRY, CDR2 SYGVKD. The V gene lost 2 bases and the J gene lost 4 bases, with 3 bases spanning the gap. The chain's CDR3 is CAISETGNTIYF. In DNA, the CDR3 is TGTGCCATCAGTGAGACGGGAAACACCATATATTTT.

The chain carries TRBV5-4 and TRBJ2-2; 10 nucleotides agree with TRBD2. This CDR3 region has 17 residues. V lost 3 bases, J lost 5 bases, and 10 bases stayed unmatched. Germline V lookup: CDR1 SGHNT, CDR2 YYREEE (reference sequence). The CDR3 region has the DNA TGTGCCAGCAGCTACCGAGCGGGGGGGAGACAAACCGGGGAGCTGTTTTTT. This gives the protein CASSYRAGGRQTGELFF.

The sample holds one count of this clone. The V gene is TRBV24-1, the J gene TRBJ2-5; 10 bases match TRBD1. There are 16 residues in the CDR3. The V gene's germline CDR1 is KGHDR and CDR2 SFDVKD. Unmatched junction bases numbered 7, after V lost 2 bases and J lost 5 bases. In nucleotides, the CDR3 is TGTGCCACCAGTGATTCTACCGGGACAGGGGATGAGACCCAGTACTTC. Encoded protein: CATSDSTGTGDETQYF.

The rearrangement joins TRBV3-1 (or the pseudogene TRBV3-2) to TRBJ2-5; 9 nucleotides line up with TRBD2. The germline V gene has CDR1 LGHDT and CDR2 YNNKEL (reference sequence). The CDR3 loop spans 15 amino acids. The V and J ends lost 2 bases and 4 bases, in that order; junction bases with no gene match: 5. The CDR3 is CASSQSAGGSETQYF. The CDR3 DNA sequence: TGTGCCAGCAGCCAATCAGCGGGGGGCTCAGAGACCCAGTACTTC.

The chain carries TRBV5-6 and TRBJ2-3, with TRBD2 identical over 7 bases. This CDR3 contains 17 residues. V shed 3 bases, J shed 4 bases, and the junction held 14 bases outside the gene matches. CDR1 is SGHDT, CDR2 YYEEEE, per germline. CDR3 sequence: CASSSWTSHTGADTQYF. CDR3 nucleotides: TGTGCCAGCAGCTCATGGACTAGTCATACGGGCGCAGATACGCAGTATTTT. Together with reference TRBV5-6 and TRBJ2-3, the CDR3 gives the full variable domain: DAGVTQSPTHLIKTRGQQVTLRCSPKSGHDTVSWYQQALGQGPQFIFQYYEEEERQRGNFPDRFSGHQFPNYSSELNVNALLLGDSALYLCASSSWTSHTGADTQYFGPGTRLTVL.

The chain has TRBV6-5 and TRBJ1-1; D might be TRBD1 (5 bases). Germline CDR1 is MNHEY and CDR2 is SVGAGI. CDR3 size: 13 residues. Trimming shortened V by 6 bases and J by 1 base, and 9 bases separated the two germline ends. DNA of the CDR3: TGTGCCAGCAGCCCCGGGGGGAACACTGAAGCTTTCTTT. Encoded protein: CASSPGGNTEAFF.

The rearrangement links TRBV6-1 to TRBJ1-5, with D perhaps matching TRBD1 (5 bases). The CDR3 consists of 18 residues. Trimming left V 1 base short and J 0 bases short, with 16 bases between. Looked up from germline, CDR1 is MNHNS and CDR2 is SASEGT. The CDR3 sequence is CASSEVGVGRSSNQPQHF. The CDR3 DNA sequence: TGTGCCAGCAGTGAAGTGGGGGTGGGGCGGAGTAGCAATCAGCCCCAGCATTTT.

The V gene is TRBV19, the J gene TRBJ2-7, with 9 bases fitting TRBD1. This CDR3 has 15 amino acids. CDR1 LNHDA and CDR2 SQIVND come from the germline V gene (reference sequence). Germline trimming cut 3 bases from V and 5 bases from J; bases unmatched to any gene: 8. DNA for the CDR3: TGTGCCAGTAGTATCCCGGGACAGGGAAAAAACGAGCAGTACTTC. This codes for CASSIPGQGKNEQYF.

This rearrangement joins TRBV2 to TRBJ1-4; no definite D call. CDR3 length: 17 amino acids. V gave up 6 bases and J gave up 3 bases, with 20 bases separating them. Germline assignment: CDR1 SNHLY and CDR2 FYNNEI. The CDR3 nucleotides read TGTGCCAGCAGGCCCCGGGGAGGGCCCTTGGCTAATGAAAAACTGTTTTTT. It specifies CASRPRGGPLANEKLFF.

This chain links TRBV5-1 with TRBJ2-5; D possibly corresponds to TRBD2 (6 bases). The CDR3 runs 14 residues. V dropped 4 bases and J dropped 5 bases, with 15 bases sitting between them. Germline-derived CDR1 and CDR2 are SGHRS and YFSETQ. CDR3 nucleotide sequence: TGCGCCAGCAGCCCGGGGACTGTTCTGGAGACCCAGTACTTC. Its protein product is CASSPGTVLETQYF. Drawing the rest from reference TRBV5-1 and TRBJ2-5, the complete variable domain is KAGVTQTPRYLIKTRGQQVTLSCSPISGHRSVSWYQQTPGQGLQFLFEYFSETQRNKGNFPGRFSGRQFSNSRSEMNVSTLELGDSALYLCASSPGTVLETQYFGPGTRLLVL.

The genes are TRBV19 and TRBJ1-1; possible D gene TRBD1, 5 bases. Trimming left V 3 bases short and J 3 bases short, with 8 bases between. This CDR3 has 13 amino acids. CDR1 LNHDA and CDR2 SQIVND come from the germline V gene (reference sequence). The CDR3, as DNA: TGTGCCAGTAGTATCCGGGGGGACACTGAAGCTTTCTTT. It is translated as CASSIRGDTEAFF.

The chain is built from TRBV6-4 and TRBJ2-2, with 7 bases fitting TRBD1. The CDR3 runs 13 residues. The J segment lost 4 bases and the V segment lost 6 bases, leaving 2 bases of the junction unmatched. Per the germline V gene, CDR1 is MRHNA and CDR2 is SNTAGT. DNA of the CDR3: TGTGCCAGCAGGGGGACAGTCACCGGGGAGCTGTTTTTT. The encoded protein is CASRGTVTGELFF.

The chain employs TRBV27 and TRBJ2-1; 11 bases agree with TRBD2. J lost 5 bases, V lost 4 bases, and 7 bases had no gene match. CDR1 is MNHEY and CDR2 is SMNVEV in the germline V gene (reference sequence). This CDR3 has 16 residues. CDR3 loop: CASSSSGTSGHNEQFF. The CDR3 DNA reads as TGTGCCAGCAGTTCCTCCGGGACTAGCGGTCACAATGAGCAGTTCTTC.

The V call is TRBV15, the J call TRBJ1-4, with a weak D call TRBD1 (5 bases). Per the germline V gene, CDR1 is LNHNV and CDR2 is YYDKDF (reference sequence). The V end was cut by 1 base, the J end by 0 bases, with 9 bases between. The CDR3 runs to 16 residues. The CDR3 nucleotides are TGTGCCACCAGCAGAGGGTGGGGGGCAACTAATGAAAAACTGTTTTTT. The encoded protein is CATSRGWGATNEKLFF.

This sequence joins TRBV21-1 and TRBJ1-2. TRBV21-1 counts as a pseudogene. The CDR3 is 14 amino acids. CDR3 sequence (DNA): TGTGCCAGCCGGGGACTGGATGAGAACTATGGCTACACCTTC. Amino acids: CASRGLDENYGYTF.

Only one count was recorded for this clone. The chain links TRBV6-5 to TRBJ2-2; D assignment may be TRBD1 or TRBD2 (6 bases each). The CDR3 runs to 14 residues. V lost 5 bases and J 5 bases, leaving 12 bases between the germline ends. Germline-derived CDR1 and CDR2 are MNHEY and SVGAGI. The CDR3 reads CASSRGVVTGELFF. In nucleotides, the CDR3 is TGTGCCAGCAGTAGGGGGGTGGTAACCGGGGAGCTGTTTTTT.

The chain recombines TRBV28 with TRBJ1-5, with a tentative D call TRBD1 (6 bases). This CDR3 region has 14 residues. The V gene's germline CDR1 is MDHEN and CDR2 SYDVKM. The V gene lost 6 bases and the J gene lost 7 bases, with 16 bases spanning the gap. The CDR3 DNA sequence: TGTGCCAGCAGATCGGGACAATCGGGGCAGCCCCAGCATTTT. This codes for CASRSGQSGQPQHF.

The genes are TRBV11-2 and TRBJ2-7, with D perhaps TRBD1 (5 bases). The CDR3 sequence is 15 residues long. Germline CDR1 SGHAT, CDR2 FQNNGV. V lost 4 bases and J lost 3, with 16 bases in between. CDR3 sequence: CASSSRQGRNYEQYF. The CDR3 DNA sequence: TGTGCCAGCAGCTCTCGCCAGGGCAGAAACTACGAGCAGTACTTC. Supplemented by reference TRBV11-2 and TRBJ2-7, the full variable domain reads EAGVAQSPRYKIIEKRQSVAFWCNPISGHATLYWYQQILGQGPKLLIQFQNNGVVDDSQLPKDRFSAERLKGVDSTLKIQPAKLEDSAVYLCASSSRQGRNYEQYFGPGTRLTVT.

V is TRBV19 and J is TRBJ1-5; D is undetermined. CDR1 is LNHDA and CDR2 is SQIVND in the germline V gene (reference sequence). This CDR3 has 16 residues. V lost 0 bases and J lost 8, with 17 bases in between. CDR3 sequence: CASSIDQADSSKPQHF. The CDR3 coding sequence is TGTGCCAGTAGTATAGATCAGGCAGACTCAAGCAAGCCCCAGCATTTT.

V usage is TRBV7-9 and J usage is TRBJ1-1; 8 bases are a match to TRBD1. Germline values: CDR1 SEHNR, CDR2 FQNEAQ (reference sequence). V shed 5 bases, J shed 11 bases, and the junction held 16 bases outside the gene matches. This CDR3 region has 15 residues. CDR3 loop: CASSPSPGTGGGAFF. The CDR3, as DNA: TGTGCCAGCAGCCCCTCCCCCGGGACAGGTGGAGGTGCTTTCTTT.

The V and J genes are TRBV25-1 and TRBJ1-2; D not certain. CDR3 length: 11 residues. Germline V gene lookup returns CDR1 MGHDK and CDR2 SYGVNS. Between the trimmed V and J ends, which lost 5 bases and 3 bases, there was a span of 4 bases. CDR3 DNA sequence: TGTGCCAGCAGTCGGGACTATGGCTACACCTTC. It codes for CASSRDYGYTF.

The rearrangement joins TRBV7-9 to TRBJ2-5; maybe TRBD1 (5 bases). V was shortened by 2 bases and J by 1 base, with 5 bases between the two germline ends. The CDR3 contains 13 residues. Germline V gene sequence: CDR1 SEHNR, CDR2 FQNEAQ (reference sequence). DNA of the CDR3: TGTGCCAGCAGCTTAAGGGGCCAAGAGACCCAGTACTTC. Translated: CASSLRGQETQYF. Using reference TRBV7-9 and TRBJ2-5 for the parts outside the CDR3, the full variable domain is DTGVSQNPRHKITKRGQNVTFRCDPISEHNRLYWYRQTLGQGPEFLTYFQNEAQLEKSRLLSDRFSAERPKGSFSTLEIQRTEQGDSAMYLCASSLRGQETQYFGPGTRLLVL.

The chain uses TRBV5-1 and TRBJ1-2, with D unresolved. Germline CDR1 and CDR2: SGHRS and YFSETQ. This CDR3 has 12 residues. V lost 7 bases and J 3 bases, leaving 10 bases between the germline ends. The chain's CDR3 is CASADTDYGYTF. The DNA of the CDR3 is TGCGCCAGCGCCGACACGGACTATGGCTACACCTTC.

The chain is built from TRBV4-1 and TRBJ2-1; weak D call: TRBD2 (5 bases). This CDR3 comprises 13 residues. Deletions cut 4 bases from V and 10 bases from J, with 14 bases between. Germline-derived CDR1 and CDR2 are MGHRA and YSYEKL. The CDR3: CASSPGLDGEQFF. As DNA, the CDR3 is TGCGCCAGCAGCCCCGGACTTGACGGGGAGCAGTTCTTC.

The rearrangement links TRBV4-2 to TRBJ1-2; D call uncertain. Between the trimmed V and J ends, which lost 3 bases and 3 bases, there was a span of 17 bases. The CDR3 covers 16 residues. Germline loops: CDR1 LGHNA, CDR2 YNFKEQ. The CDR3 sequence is CASSHLFQEWDYGYTF. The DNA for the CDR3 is TGTGCCAGCAGCCACTTATTCCAGGAGTGGGACTATGGCTACACCTTC.

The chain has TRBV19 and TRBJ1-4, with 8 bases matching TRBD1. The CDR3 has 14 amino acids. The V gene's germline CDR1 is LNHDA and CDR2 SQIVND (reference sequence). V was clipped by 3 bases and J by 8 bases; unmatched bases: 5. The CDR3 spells CASSMQGASEKLFF. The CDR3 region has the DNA TGTGCCAGTAGTATGCAGGGGGCATCAGAAAAACTGTTTTTT.

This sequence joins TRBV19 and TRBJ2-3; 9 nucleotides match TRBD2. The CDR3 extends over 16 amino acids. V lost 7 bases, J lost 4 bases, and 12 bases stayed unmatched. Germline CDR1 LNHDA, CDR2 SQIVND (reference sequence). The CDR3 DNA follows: TGTGCCAGTAAAGATAGCGGGAGAAGGAGGGCAGATACGCAGTATTTT. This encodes CASKDSGRRRADTQYF.

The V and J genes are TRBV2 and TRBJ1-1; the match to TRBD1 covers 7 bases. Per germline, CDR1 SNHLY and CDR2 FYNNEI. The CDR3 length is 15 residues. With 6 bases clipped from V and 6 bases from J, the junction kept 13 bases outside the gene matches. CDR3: CASREGARIVAEAFF. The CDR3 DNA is TGTGCCAGCAGGGAGGGGGCGCGCATTGTAGCTGAAGCTTTCTTT.

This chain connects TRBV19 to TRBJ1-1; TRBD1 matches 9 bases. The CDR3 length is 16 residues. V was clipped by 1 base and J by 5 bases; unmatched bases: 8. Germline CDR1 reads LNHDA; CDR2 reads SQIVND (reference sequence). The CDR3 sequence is CASSIVGQGSGTEAFF. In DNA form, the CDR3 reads TGTGCCAGTAGTATAGTGGGACAGGGATCGGGGACTGAAGCTTTCTTT.